The 18 T cell receptor beta chains reported below all come from one sample, sequenced in a study of blood T cells in healthy people across ages. For the second PCR, which ran for about 7 to 11 cycles, a sample-barcoded 5' primer and a J-beta primer mix were used. One entry per CDR3 protein, called by TCRdb with MiXCR from the 5' RACE reads. The data show 800,000 to 1,000,000 distinct CDR3 sequences, about 44% seen once. Sample: blood. These receptors were obtained from a young man in good health.

This clonotype was seen once. Just one base apart from a much larger clone, this may be a read error. CDR3 nucleotide sequence: TGTGCCAGCACCGGCTCGGGCGGAAGAGAAGCTTTCTTT. Translation gives CASTGSGGREAFF. The rearrangement links TRBV12-3 or TRBV12-4 to TRBJ1-1, with D uncertain. With 7 bases removed from V and 8 bases from J, the gap between germline ends came to 17 bases. The CDR3 contains 13 residues.

V and J are TRBV11-3 and TRBJ1-2; TRBD1 matches 9 bases. This CDR3 contains 16 residues. CDR1 and CDR2 (germline): SGHNT, YENEEA. V gave up 5 bases and J gave up 2 bases; unmatched junction bases: 9. The CDR3 spells CASSPDPGTGNYGYTF. Written as DNA, the CDR3 is TGTGCCAGCAGCCCAGATCCCGGGACAGGGAACTATGGCTACACCTTC. Based on the CDR3 plus reference TRBV11-3 and TRBJ1-2, the full variable domain is EAGVVQSPRYKIIEKKQPVAFWCNPISGHNTLYWYLQNLGQGPELLIRYENEEAVDDSQLPKDRFSAERLKGVDSTLKIQPAELGDSAVYLCASSPDPGTGNYGYTFGSGTRLTVV.

V gene TRBV30 combines with J gene TRBJ2-3, with 8 nucleotides matching TRBD2. CDR1 is GTSNPN and CDR2 is SVGIG in the germline V gene (reference sequence). This CDR3 has 14 amino acids. Trimming cost V 0 bases and J 5 bases; bases outside gene matches: 4. The CDR3 loop is CAWSVGTSLDTQYF. The CDR3 DNA sequence: TGTGCCTGGAGTGTAGGGACTAGTCTAGATACGCAGTATTTT. The whole variable domain, filled in from reference TRBV30 and TRBJ2-3, reads SQTIHQWPATLVQPVGSPLSLECTVEGTSNPNLYWYRQAAGRGLQLLFYSVGIGQISSEVPQNLSASRPQDRQFILSSKKLLLSDSGFYLCAWSVGTSLDTQYFGPGTRLTVL.

J is TRBJ1-1 and V is TRBV20-1; no clear D. The CDR3 is made up of 13 amino acids. V lost 4 bases and J lost 1, with 10 bases in between. Germline values: CDR1 DFQATT, CDR2 SNEGSKA (reference sequence). CDR3 protein: CSAISGGNTEAFF. Written as DNA, the CDR3 is TGCAGTGCTATCAGCGGTGGGAACACTGAAGCTTTCTTT.

The V and J genes are TRBV4-3 and TRBJ1-1, with unresolved D. There are 13 residues in the CDR3. The germline V and J ends were trimmed by 0 bases and 4 bases, with 6 bases remaining between them. Germline assignment: CDR1 LGHNA and CDR2 YSLEER. The CDR3 reads CASSQDLSTEAFF. The CDR3, as DNA: TGCGCCAGCAGCCAAGATCTATCCACTGAAGCTTTCTTT.

This clonotype was observed a single time. This chain's CDR3 is CSARGQLALEQYF. The CDR3 DNA is TGCAGTGCTAGAGGACAGTTGGCACTCGAGCAGTACTTC. The genes are TRBV20-1 and TRBJ2-7, with a tentative D call TRBD1 (5 bases). CDR1 and CDR2 (germline): DFQATT, SNEGSKA (reference sequence). This CDR3 is built from 13 residues. V lost 1 base to trimming and J lost 6 bases, with 13 bases between them.

This chain uses TRBV5-8 with TRBJ2-1; unclear D gene. This CDR3 has 12 residues. Germline V lookup: CDR1 SGHTS, CDR2 YDEGEE. V lost 4 bases and J 4 bases, leaving 6 bases between the germline ends. CDR3 sequence: CASSVRYNEQFF. The CDR3, as DNA: TGTGCCAGCAGCGTTCGGTACAATGAGCAGTTCTTC.

CDR3 protein: CASSFMGGGYTF. In DNA form, the CDR3 reads TGTGCCAGCAGCTTTATGGGTGGTGGCTACACCTTC. The chain couples TRBV21-1 to TRBJ1-2. TRBV21-1 is listed as a pseudogene. This CDR3 is built from 12 residues.

The V and J genes are TRBV5-1 and TRBJ2-3; 9 nucleotides line up with TRBD1. The CDR3 consists of 16 residues. Per the germline V gene, CDR1 is SGHRS and CDR2 is YFSETQ. Unmatched junction bases numbered 7, after V lost 1 base and J lost 4 bases. DNA for the CDR3: TGCGCCAGCAGCTTGTCGGGACAGGGAATTCCAGATACGCAGTATTTT. Its protein product is CASSLSGQGIPDTQYF.

The chain joins TRBV20-1 to TRBJ2-3, with D possibly TRBD2 on 5 matching bases. V was cut by 0 bases and J by 2 bases, with 18 bases left in between. CDR1 is DFQATT, CDR2 SNEGSKA, per germline (reference sequence). The length of the CDR3 is 17 residues. The CDR3 DNA follows: TGCAGTGCTAGAGATCTGCGACTACCCCTTCACACAGATACGCAGTATTTT. It codes for CSARDLRLPLHTDTQYF.

The chain employs TRBV7-2 and TRBJ1-2; possibly TRBD1 for D (6 bases). The germline V gene encodes CDR1 SGHTA and CDR2 FQGNSA. Trimming pared 5 bases from V and 6 bases from J, leaving 16 bases between. The CDR3 has 14 amino acids. CDR3 residues: CASSRDTLTDGYTF. The CDR3 DNA follows: TGTGCCAGCAGCCGGGACACCTTGACAGATGGCTACACCTTC.

The chain has TRBV6-2 or TRBV6-3 and TRBJ2-4, with D maybe TRBD2 (6 bases). The CDR3 covers 14 residues. The V end was cut by 4 bases, the J end by 8 bases, with 15 bases between. Germline V gene lookup returns CDR1 MNHEY and CDR2 SVGEGT. DNA of the CDR3: TGTGCCAGCAGTTTAGGACTGACGGGGGACATTCAGTACTTC. This gives the protein CASSLGLTGDIQYF.

V is TRBV18 and J is TRBJ2-3; D remains ambiguous. The CDR3 length is 13 residues. CDR1 and CDR2 (germline): KGHSH, LQKENI. Trimming removed 4 bases at V and 6 bases at J, with 11 bases between. The CDR3 is CASSLQQTDTQYF. CDR3 DNA sequence: TGTGCCAGCTCACTACAGCAGACGGATACGCAGTATTTT.

The chain links TRBV4-3 to TRBJ2-2; 12 bases match TRBD1. Germline trimming cut 0 bases from V and 3 bases from J; bases unmatched to any gene: 5. Germline assignment: CDR1 LGHNA and CDR2 YSLEER. The CDR3 covers 18 residues. The CDR3 coding sequence is TGCGCCAGCAGCCAAGATTTGGGACAGGGGGCCCACACCGGGGAGCTGTTTTTT. It specifies CASSQDLGQGAHTGELFF.

The V call is TRBV6-5, the J call TRBJ1-2; no definite D call. This CDR3 comprises 12 residues. V was shortened by 2 bases and J by 7 bases, with 8 bases between the two germline ends. Germline assignment: CDR1 MNHEY and CDR2 SVGAGI. The CDR3 coding sequence is TGTGCCAGCAGTTACGGCCGGACTGGCTACACCTTC. Translating gives CASSYGRTGYTF.

This clonotype was counted between two and nine times. The chain links TRBV4-1 to TRBJ2-3, with TRBD2 matching over 9 bases. The CDR3 totals 16 residues. From germline, CDR1 is MGHRA and CDR2 YSYEKL. V dropped 1 base and J dropped 5; count of bases not matched to a gene: 7. CDR3 sequence reads: CASSQAFAGGIDTQYF. The CDR3 DNA reads TGCGCCAGCAGCCAAGCGTTTGCGGGGGGGATAGATACGCAGTATTTT.

V and J are TRBV29-1 and TRBJ2-5; 9 nucleotides match TRBD1. With V trimmed by 7 bases and J by 3 bases, 9 bases remained unmatched. Germline CDR1 and CDR2: SQVTM and ANQGSEA. The CDR3 totals 14 residues. The CDR3 reads CSAVGGQGKETQYF. Here the CDR3 DNA reads TGCAGCGCGGTTGGGGGACAGGGAAAAGAGACCCAGTACTTC.

This clonotype appeared many times. The chain recombines TRBV25-1 with TRBJ2-3; 7 nucleotides match TRBD1. V lost 10 bases and J lost 1; bases outside the gene matches: 8. This CDR3 has 14 amino acids. The V gene's germline CDR1 is MGHDK and CDR2 SYGVNS. In nucleotides, the CDR3 is TGTGCCACCGAGACAGGGCCCCGCACAGATACGCAGTATTTT. Encoded protein: CATETGPRTDTQYF.